The present TCR beta chain was sequenced within a study of T cells after yellow fever vaccination. This clonotype was counted many times. Its target is unknown. TCR cDNA, made by 5'RACE template switching, carried an added universal primer site and UMIs. Each CDR3 protein is one row after TCRdb ran MiXCR on the 5' RACE reads. The sample records some 500,000 distinct CDR3 sequences, roughly 13% being singletons. Notes on the study in general: The booster saw the reappearance of most primary-vaccination clones (approximately 96% CD4, almost 90% CD8).

The clonotype comes from a man aged 30 to 45 who received the YFV17D yellow fever vaccine. This sample comprised PBMCs, obtained on the day of the yellow fever booster vaccination.

As DNA, the CDR3 is TGCGCCAGCAGTTTGACAGTGGGATCGCCCGGGGAGCTGTTTTTT. Translated, it gives CASSLTVGSPGELFF. The chain recombines TRBV5-1 with TRBJ2-2; maybe TRBD1 (5 bases). V was pared by 5 bases and J by 6 bases, with 17 bases between. The CDR3 covers 15 residues. The germline gives CDR1 SGHRS, CDR2 YFSETQ.